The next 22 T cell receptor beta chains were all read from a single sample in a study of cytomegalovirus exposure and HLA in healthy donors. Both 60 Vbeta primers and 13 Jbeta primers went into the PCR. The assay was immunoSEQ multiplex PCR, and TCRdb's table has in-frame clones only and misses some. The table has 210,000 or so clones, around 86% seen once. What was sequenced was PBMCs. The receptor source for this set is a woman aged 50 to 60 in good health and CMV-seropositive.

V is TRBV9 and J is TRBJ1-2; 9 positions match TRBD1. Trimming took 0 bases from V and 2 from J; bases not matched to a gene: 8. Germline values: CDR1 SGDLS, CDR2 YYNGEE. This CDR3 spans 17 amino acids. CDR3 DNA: TGTGCCAGCAGCGTAGGCGGGACAGGGTTCCACAACTATGGCTACACCTTC. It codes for CASSVGGTGFHNYGYTF.

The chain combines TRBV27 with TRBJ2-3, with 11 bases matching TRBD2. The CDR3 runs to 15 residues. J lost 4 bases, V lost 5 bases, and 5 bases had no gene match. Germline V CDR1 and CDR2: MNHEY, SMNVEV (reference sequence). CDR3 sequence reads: CASSLGSGGADTQYF. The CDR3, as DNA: TGTGCCAGCAGTCTAGGTAGCGGGGGGGCAGATACGCAGTATTTT.

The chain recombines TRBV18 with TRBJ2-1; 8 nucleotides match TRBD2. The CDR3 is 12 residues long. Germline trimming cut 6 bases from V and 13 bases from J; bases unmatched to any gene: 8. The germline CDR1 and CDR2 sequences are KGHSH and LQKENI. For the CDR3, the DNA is TGTGCCAGCTCGGGACTAGAAGGCTATCAGTTCTTC. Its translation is CASSGLEGYQFF.

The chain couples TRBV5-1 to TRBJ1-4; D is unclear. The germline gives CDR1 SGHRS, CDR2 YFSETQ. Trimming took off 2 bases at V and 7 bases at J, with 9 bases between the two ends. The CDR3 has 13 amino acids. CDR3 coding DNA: TGCGCCAGCAGCTTTCGACCTAGTGAAAAACTGTTTTTT. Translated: CASSFRPSEKLFF. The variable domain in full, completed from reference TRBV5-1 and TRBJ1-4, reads KAGVTQTPRYLIKTRGQQVTLSCSPISGHRSVSWYQQTPGQGLQFLFEYFSETQRNKGNFPGRFSGRQFSNSRSEMNVSTLELGDSALYLCASSFRPSEKLFFGSGTQLSVL.

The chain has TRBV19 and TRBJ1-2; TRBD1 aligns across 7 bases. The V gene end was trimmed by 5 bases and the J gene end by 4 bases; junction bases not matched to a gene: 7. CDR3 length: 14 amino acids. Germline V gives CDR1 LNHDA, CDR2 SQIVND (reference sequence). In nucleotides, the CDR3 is TGTGCCAGTAGTCCCGCGGGACAGAGCTATGGCTACACCTTC. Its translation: CASSPAGQSYGYTF.

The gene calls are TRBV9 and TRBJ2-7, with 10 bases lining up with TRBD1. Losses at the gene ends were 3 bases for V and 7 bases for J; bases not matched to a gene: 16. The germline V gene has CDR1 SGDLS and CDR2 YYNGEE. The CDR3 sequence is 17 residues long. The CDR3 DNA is TGTGCCAGCAGCGCCCAGCCCGGGACAGGGGTCAGGGGGGAGCAGTACTTC. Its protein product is CASSAQPGTGVRGEQYF.

The CDR3 region is CASSHPGTGAYGYTF. For the CDR3, the DNA is TGTGCCAGCAGTCACCCCGGGACAGGGGCCTATGGCTACACCTTC. This chain links TRBV13 with TRBJ1-2, with 10 bases fitting TRBD1. The CDR3 is 15 amino acids. CDR1 is PRHDT, CDR2 FYEKMQ, per germline (reference sequence). With 6 bases clipped from V and 4 bases from J, the junction kept 8 bases outside the gene matches.

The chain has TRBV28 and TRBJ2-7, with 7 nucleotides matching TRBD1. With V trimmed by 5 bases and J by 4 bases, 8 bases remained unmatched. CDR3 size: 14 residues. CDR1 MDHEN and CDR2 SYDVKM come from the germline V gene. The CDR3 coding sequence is TGTGCCAGCAGTACCCCGGACAGGCGGTACGAGCAGTACTTC. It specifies CASSTPDRRYEQYF.

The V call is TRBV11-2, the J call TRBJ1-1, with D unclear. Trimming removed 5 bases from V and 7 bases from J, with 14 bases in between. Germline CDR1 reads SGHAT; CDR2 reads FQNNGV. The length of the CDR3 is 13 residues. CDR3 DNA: TGTGCCAGCAGCCCCCGGTTTGAATATGAAGCTTTCTTT. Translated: CASSPRFEYEAFF.

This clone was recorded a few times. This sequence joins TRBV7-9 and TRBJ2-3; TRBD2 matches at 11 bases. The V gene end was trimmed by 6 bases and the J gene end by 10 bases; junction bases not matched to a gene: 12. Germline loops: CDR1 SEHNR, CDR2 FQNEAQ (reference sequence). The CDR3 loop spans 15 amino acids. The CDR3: CASSVAGGLPRAQYF. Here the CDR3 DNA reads TGTGCCAGCAGTGTAGCGGGGGGGCTCCCACGGGCGCAGTATTTT.

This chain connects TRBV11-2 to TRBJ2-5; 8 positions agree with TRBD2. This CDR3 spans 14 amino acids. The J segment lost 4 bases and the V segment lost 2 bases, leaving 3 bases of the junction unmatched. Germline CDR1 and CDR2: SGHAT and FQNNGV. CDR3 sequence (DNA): TGTGCCAGCAGCTTATACGGGGGGGCAGAGACCCAGTACTTC. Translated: CASSLYGGAETQYF.

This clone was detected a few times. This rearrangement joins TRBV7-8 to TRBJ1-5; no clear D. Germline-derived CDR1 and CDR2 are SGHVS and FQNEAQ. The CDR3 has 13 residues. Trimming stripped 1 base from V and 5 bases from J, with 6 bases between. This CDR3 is CASSLERYQPQHF. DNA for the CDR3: TGTGCCAGCAGCTTAGAGAGGTATCAGCCCCAGCATTTT.

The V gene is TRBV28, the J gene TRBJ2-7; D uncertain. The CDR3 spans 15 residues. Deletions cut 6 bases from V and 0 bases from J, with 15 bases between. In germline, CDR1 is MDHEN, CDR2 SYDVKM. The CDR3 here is CASSLSSFSSYEQYF. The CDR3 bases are TGTGCCAGCAGCCTTAGTTCATTTAGCTCCTACGAGCAGTACTTC.

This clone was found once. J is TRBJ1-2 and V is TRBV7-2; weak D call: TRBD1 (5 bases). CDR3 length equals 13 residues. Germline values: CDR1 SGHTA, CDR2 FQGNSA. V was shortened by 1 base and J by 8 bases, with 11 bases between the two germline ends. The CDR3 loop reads CASSLGRVGGYTF. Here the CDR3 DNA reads TGTGCCAGCAGCTTAGGCAGGGTAGGGGGCTACACCTTC.

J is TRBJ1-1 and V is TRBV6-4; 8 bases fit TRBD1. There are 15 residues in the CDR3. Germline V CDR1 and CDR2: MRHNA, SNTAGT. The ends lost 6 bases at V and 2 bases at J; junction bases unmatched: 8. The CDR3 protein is CASSLGTGKNTEAFF. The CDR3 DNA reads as TGTGCCAGCAGCCTTGGGACAGGAAAAAACACTGAAGCTTTCTTT.

CDR3 nucleotides: TGTGCCAGCAGTTCCCCCGGGACAGGGGGCATCTACGAGCAGTACTTC. Encoded protein: CASSSPGTGGIYEQYF. J is TRBJ2-7 and V is TRBV28, with 12 bases lining up with TRBD1. CDR1 is MDHEN, CDR2 SYDVKM, per germline. There are 16 residues in the CDR3. With 4 bases clipped from V and 3 bases from J, the junction kept 7 bases outside the gene matches.

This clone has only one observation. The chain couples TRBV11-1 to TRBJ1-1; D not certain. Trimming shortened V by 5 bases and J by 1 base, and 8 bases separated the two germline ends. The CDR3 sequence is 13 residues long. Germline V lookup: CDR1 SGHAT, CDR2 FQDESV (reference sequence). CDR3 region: CASSRGRNTEAFF. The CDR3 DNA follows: TGTGCCAGCAGCCGAGGGCGGAACACTGAAGCTTTCTTT.

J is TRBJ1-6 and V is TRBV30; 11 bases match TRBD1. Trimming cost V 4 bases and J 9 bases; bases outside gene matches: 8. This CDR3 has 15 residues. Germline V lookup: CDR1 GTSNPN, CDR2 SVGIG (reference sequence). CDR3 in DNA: TGTGCCTGGAAACTTCCGGGACAGGGGGGTTCACCCCTCCACTTT. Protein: CAWKLPGQGGSPLHF.

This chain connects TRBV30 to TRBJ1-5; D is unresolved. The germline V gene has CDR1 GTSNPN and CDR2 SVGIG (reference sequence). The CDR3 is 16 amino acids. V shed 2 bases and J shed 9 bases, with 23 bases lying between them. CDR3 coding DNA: TGTGCCTGGAGTCCCGCCCGGTTTCCAATCCCACCGCCCCAGCATTTT. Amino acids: CAWSPARFPIPPPQHF.

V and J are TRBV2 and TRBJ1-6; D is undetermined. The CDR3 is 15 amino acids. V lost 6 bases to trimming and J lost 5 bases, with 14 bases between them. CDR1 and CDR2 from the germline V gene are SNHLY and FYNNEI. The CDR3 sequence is CASRRWGANNSPLHF. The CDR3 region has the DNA TGTGCCAGCAGGCGGTGGGGAGCCAATAATTCACCCCTCCACTTT.

The CDR3 loop is CSVPGLGGNEQFF. The CDR3 nucleotides are TGCAGCGTACCGGGACTAGGAGGCAATGAGCAGTTCTTC. The chain carries TRBV29-1 and TRBJ2-1, with 8 bases fitting TRBD2. Germline values: CDR1 SQVTM, CDR2 ANQGSEA. The CDR3 length is 13 residues. Trimming took 6 bases from V and 6 from J; bases not matched to a gene: 7.

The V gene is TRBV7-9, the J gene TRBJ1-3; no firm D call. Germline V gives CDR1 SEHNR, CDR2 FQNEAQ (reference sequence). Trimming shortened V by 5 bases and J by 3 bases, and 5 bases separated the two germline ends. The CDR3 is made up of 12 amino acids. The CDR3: CASSPIGNTIYF. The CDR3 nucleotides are TGTGCCAGCAGCCCCATTGGAAACACCATATATTTT. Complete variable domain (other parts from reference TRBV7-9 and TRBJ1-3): DTGVSQNPRHKITKRGQNVTFRCDPISEHNRLYWYRQTLGQGPEFLTYFQNEAQLEKSRLLSDRFSAERPKGSFSTLEIQRTEQGDSAMYLCASSPIGNTIYFGEGSWLTVV.